This TCR beta chain was retrieved from a study of blood T cells in healthy people across ages. It was with a sample-barcoded 5' primer and a J-beta primer mix that a second PCR of roughly 7 to 12 cycles was run. TCRdb reprocessed the 5' RACE reads via MiXCR and lists one record per CDR3 protein. The sample lists approximately 1,000,000 distinct CDR3 sequences; 40% to 55% were seen once. Overall study findings and caveats: Across the age range, TCR beta diversity per million T cells fell in a roughly linear way.

This CDR3 spans 15 amino acids. The ends lost 7 bases at V and 0 bases at J; junction bases unmatched: 5. CDR1 is MNHEY, CDR2 SMNVEV, per germline (reference sequence). As for this clonotype: Its antigen is currently unknown.

The clonotype originates from a woman aged 60-70 years in good health. The chain links TRBV27 to TRBJ1-4; the match to TRBD1 covers 7 bases. The sample was blood. The CDR3 region is CASKADRATNEKLFF. CDR3 sequence (DNA): TGTGCCAGCAAAGCCGACAGGGCAACTAATGAAAAACTGTTTTTT.